This TCR beta chain was obtained from a study of blood T cell repertoires in COVID-19. Looking at the study overall: The samples span acute and convalescent COVID-19 from the United States, Italy and Spain. Sources were T cells, B-cell-depleted T cells, or PBMCs; the material itself was cDNA or gDNA.

How the authors handled the data: Nucleated cell number was recorded as an estimate derived from reference gene primer amplification. Method: immunoSEQ multiplex PCR; TCRdb's copy keeps in-frame clones and lacks some. Clonal size and the V and J genes are those of that table, whereas D and trimming came from the DNA. The table lists more than 60,000 clones, more than 75% of them singletons. CDR1 and CDR2 from the germline V gene are SGHVS and FQNEAQ. Trimming stripped 2 bases from V and 14 bases from J, with 10 bases between. This CDR3 contains 12 residues. The rearrangement links TRBV7-8 to TRBJ1-6; D gene ambiguous. This sequence originates from a man between 60 and 75 years old with acute or convalescent COVID-19. Source material: peripheral blood. CDR3 DNA: TGTGCCAGCAGCTTATCCCACCAGGCCCTCCACTTT. Translation: CASSLSHQALHF.